The source of this T cell receptor beta chain is a study of shared clonotypes between healthy human individuals. Clones were read by immunoSEQ multiplex PCR, and TCRdb kept only the in-frame ones, dropping some. The sample lists about half a million clones, less than 80% seen once, with 10% to 15% in the top ten. There are 15 residues in the CDR3. Unmatched junction bases numbered 4, after V lost 1 base and J lost 4 bases. Germline V gene lookup returns CDR1 LGHNA and CDR2 YNFKEQ. Sequencing was done on a sample of PBMCs. This TCR was sampled from a woman aged 35 to 49 in good health. Some clones in this sample may be carry-over from other donors' samples. The rearrangement links TRBV4-2 to TRBJ1-1; 9 bases agree with TRBD1. CDR3 protein: CASSQGGTGSTEAFF. The CDR3 DNA reads as TGTGCCAGCAGCCAAGGTGGGACAGGGAGCACTGAAGCTTTCTTT.